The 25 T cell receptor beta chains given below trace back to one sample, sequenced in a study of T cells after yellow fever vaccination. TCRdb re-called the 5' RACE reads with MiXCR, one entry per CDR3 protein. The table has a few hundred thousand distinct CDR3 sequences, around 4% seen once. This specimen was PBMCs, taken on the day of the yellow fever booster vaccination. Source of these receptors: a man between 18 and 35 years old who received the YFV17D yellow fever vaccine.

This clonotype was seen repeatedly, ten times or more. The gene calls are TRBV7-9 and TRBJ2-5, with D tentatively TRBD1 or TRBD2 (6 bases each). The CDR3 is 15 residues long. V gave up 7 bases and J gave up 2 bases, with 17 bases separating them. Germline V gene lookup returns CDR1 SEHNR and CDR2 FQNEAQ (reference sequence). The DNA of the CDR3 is TGTGCCAGCACCAGTTTAGGGGGGATTCAAGAGACCCAGTACTTC. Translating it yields CASTSLGGIQETQYF.

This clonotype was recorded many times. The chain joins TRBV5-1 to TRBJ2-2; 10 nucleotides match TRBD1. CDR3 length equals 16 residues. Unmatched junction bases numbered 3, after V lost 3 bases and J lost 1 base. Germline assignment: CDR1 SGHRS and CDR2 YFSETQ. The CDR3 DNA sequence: TGCGCCAGCAGCTCGACAGGGGGCTGGAACACCGGGGAGCTGTTTTTT. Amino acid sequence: CASSSTGGWNTGELFF.

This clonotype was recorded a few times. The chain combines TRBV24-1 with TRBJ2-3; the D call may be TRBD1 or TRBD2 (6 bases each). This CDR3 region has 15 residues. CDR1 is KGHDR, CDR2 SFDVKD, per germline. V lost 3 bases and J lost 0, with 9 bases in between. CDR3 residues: CATSDKGGSTDTQYF. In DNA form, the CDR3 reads TGTGCCACCAGTGATAAAGGGGGGAGCACAGATACGCAGTATTTT.

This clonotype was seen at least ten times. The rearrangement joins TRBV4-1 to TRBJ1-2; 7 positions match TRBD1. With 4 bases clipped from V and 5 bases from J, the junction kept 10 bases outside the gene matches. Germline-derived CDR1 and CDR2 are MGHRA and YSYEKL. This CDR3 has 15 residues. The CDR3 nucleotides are TGCGCCAGCAGCCCAGGGGGGGCTCTGGATTATGGCTACACCTTC. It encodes CASSPGGALDYGYTF.

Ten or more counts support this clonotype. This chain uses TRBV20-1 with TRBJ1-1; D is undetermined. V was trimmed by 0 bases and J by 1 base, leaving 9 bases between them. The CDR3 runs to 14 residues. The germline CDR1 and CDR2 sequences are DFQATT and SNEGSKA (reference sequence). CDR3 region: CSARDPQSNTEAFF. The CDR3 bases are TGCAGTGCTAGAGATCCCCAGTCGAACACTGAAGCTTTCTTT.

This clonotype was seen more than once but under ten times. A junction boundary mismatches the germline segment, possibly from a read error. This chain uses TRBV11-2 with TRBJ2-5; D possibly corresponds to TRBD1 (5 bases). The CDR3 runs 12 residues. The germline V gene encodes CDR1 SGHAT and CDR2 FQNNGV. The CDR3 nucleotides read TGTGCCAGCAGTTCATCCCCCCGACAGACAAACTTC. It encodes CASSSSPRQTNF.

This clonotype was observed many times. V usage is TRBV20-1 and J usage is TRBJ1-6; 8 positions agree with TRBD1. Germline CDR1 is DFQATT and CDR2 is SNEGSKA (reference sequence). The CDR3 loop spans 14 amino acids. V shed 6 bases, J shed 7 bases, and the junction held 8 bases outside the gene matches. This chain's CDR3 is CSAKQGAGNSPLHF. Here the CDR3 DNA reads TGCAGTGCAAAGCAGGGGGCCGGGAATTCACCCCTCCACTTT.

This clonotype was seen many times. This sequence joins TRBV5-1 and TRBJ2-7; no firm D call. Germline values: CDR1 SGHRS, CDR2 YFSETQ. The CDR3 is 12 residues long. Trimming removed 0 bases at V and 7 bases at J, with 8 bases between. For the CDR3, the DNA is TGCGCCAGCAGCTTGGAATCGGGTGAGCAGTACTTC. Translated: CASSLESGEQYF.

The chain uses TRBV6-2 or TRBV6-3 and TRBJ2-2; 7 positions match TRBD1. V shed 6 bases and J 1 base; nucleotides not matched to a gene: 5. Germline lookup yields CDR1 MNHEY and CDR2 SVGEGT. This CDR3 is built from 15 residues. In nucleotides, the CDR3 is TGTGCCAGCAGCCGACAGGGCAAGAACACCGGGGAGCTGTTTTTT. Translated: CASSRQGKNTGELFF.

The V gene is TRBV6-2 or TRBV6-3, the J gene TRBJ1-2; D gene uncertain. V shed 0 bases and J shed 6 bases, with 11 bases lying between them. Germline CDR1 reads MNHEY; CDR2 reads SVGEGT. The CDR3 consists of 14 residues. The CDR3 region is CASSYSGVPDGYTF. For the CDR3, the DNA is TGTGCCAGCAGTTACTCTGGGGTCCCGGATGGCTACACCTTC.

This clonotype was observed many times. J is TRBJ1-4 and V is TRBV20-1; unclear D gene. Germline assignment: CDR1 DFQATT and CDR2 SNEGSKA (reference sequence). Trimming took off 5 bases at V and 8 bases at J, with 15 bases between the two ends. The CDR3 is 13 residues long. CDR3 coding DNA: TGCAGTGCTCCACGACAAGGAGGAGAAAAACTGTTTTTT. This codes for CSAPRQGGEKLFF.

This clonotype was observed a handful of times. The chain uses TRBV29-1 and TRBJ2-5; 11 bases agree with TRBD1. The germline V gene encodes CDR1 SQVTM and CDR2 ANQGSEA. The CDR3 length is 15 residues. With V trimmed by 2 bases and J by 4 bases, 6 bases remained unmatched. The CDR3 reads CSVERGQGVRETQYF. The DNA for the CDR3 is TGCAGCGTTGAAAGGGGACAGGGGGTGAGAGAGACCCAGTACTTC.

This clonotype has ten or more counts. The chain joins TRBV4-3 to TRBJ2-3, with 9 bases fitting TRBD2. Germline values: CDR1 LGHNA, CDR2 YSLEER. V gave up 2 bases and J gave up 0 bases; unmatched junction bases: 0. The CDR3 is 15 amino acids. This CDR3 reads CASSQLAGSTDTQYF. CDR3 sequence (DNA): TGCGCCAGCAGCCAACTAGCGGGGAGCACAGATACGCAGTATTTT.

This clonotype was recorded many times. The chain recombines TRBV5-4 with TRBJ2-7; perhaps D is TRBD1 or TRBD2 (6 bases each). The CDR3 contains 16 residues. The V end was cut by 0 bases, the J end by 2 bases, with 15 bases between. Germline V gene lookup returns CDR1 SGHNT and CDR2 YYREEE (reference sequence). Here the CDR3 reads CASSLVASGAPYEQYF. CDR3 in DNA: TGTGCCAGCAGCTTGGTGGCTTCGGGGGCCCCCTACGAGCAGTACTTC.

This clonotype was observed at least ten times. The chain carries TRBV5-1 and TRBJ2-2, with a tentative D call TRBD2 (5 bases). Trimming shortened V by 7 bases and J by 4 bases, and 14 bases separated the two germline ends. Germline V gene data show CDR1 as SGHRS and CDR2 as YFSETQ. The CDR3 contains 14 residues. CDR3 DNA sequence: TGCGCCAGCCGAGCGGCGAGAGGCACCGGGGAGCTGTTTTTT. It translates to CASRAARGTGELFF.

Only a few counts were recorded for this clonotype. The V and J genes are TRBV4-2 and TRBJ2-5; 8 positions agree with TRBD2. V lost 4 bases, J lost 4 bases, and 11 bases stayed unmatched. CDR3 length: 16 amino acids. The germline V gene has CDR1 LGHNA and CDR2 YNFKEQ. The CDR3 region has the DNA TGTGCCAGCAGCCTCTCTATATTGCGGGGGGTAGAGACCCAGTACTTC. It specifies CASSLSILRGVETQYF.

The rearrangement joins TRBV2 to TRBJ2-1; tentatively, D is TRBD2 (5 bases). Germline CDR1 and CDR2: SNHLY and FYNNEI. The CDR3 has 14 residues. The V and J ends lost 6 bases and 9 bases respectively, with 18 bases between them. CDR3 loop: CASSRDQLVGEQFF. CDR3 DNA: TGTGCCAGCAGCCGGGATCAGCTCGTGGGTGAGCAGTTCTTC.

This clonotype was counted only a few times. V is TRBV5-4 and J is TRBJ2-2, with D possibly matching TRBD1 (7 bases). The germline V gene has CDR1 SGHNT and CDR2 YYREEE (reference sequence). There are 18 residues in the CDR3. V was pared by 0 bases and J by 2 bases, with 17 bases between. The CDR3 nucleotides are TGTGCCAGCAGCTTGGACCCGGCAGGGGGGCCCAACACCGGGGAGCTGTTTTTT. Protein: CASSLDPAGGPNTGELFF.

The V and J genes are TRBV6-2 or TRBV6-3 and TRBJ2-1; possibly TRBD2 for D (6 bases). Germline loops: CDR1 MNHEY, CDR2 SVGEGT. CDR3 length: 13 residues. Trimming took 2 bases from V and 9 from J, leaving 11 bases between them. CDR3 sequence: CASSYVGGSEQFF. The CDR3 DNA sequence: TGTGCCAGCAGTTACGTGGGGGGTAGTGAGCAGTTCTTC.

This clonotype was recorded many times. CDR3 DNA: TGCGCCAGCAGCTTATACCCACAAGGCGACACTGAAGCTTTCTTT. Translating gives CASSLYPQGDTEAFF. This chain links TRBV5-1 with TRBJ1-1, with D unclear. This CDR3 region has 15 residues. The germline V gene has CDR1 SGHRS and CDR2 YFSETQ. The germline V and J ends were trimmed by 2 bases and 3 bases, with 14 bases remaining between them.

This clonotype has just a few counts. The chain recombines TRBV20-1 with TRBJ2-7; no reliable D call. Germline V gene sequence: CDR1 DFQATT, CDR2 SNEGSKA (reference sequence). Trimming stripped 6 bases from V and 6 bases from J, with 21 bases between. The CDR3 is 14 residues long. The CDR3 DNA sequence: TGCAGTGCCTCCTTTCCGGACCTAAAGGGCGAGCAGTACTTC. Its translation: CSASFPDLKGEQYF.

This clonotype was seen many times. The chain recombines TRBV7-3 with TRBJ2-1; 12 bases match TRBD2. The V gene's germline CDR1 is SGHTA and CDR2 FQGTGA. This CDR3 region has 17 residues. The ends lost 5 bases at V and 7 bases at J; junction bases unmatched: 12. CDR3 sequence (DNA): TGTGCCAGCAGCCCCGGGACTAGCGGGTTGGGGGTAAATGAGCAGTTCTTC. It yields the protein CASSPGTSGLGVNEQFF.

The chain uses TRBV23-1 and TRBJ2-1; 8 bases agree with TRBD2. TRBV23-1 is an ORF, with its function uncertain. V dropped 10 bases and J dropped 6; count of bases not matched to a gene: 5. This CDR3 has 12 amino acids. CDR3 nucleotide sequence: TGCGCCACCAACGGGACTAGCAATGAGCAGTTCTTC. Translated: CATNGTSNEQFF.

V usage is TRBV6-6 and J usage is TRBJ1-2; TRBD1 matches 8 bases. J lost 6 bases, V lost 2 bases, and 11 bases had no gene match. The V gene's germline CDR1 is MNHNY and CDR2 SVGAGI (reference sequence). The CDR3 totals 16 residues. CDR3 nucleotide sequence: TGTGCCAGCAGTTACGACAGGGGATTTTTATATAATGGCTACACCTTC. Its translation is CASSYDRGFLYNGYTF.

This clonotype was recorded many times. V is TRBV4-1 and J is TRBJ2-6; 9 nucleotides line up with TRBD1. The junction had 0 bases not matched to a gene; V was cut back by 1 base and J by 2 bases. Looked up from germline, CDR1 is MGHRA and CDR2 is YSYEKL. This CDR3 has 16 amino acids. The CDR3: CASSQGQGAGANVLTF. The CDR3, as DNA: TGCGCCAGCAGCCAAGGACAGGGGGCTGGGGCCAACGTCCTGACTTTC.